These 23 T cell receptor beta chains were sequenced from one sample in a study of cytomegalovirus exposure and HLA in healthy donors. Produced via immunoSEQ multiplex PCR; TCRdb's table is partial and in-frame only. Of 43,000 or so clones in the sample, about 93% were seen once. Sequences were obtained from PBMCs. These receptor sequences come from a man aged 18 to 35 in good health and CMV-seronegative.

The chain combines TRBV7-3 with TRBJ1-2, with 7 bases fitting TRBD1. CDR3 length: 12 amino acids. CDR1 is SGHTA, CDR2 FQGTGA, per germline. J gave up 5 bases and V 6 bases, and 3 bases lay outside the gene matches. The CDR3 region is CASSPQGYGYTF. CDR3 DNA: TGTGCCAGCAGTCCACAGGGGTATGGCTACACCTTC. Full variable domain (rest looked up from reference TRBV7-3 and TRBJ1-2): GAGVSQTPSNKVTEKGKYVELRCDPISGHTALYWYRQSLGQGPEFLIYFQGTGAADDSGLPNDRFFAVRPEGSVSTLKIQRTERGDSAVYLCASSPQGYGYTFGSGTRLTVV.

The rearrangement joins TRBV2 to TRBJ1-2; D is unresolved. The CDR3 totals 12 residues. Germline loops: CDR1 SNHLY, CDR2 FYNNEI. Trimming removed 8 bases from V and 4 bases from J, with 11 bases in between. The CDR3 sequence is CASFGRGYGYTF. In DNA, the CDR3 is TGTGCCAGCTTCGGCAGAGGCTATGGCTACACCTTC.

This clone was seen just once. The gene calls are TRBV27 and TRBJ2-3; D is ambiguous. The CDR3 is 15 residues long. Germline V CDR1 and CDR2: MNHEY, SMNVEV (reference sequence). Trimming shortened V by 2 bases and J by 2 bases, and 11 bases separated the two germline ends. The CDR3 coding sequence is TGTGCCAGCAGTTTACCAGGTAGTGACACAGATACGCAGTATTTT. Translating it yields CASSLPGSDTDTQYF.

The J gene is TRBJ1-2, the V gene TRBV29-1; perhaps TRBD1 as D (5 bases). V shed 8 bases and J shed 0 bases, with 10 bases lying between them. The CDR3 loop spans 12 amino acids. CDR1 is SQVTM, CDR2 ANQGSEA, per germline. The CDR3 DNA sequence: TGCAGCACGGGACTGACTAACTATGGCTACACCTTC. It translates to CSTGLTNYGYTF.

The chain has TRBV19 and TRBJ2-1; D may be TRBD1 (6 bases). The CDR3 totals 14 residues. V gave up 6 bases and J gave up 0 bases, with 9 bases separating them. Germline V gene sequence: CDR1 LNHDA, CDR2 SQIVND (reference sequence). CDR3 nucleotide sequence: TGTGCCAGTAGGGGACACTTCTCCTACAATGAGCAGTTCTTC. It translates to CASRGHFSYNEQFF.

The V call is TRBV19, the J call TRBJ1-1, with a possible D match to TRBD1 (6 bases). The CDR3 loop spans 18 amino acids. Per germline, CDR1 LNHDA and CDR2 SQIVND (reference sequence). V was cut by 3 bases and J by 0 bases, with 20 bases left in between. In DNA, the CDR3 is TGTGCCAGTAGTATCCACCCCCGGGACACCTTCGTGAACACTGAAGCTTTCTTT. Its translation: CASSIHPRDTFVNTEAFF.

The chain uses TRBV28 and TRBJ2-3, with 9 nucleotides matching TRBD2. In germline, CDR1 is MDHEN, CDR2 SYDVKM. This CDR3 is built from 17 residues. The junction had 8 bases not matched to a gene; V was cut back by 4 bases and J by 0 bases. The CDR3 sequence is CASSSLRLAESTDTQYF. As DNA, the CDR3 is TGTGCCAGCAGTTCACTCAGACTAGCGGAGAGCACAGATACGCAGTATTTT. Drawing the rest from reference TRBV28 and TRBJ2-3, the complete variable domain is DVKVTQSSRYLVKRTGEKVFLECVQDMDHENMFWYRQDPGLGLRLIYFSYDVKMKEKGDIPEGYSVSREKKERFSLILESASTNQTSMYLCASSSLRLAESTDTQYFGPGTRLTVL.

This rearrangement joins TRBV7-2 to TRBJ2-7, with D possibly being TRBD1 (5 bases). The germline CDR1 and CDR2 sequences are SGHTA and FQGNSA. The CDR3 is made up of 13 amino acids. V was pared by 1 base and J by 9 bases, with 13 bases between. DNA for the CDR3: TGTGCCAGCAGCTTAGGGGGCTTTGACGGGCAGTACTTC. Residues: CASSLGGFDGQYF. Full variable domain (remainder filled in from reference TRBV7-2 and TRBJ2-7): GAGVSQSPSNKVTEKGKDVELRCDPISGHTALYWYRQSLGQGLEFLIYFQGNSAPDKSGLPSDRFSAERTGGSVSTLTIQRTQQEDSAVYLCASSLGGFDGQYFGPGTRLTVT.

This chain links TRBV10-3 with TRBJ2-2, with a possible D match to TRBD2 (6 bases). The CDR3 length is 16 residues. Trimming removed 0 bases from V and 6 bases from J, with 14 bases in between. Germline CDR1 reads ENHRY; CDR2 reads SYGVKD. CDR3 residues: CAISESIGGGPGELFF. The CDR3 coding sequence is TGTGCCATCAGTGAGTCGATCGGTGGAGGGCCCGGGGAGCTGTTTTTT.

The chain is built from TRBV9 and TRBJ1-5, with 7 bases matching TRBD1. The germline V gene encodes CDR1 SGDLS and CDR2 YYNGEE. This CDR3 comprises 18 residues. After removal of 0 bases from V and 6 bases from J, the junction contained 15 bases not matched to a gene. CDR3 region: CASSVDLWETGVRQPQHF. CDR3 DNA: TGTGCCAGCAGCGTAGATCTGTGGGAAACAGGGGTCCGTCAGCCCCAGCATTTT.

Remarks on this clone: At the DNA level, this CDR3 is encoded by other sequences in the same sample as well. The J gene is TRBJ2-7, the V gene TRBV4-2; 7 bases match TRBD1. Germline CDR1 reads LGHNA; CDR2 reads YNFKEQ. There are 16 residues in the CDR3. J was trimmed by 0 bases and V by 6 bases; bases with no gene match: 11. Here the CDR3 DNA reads TGTGCCAGCAGTGCAGGACCCCGGGACAGCTCCTACGAGCAGTACTTC. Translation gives CASSAGPRDSSYEQYF.

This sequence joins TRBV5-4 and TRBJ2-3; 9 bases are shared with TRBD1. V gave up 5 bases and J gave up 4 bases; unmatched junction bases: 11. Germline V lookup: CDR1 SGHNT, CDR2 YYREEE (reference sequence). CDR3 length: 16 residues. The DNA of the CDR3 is TGTGCCAGCAGTTTTCCGGGACAGGGAGTTTCAGATACGCAGTATTTT. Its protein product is CASSFPGQGVSDTQYF.

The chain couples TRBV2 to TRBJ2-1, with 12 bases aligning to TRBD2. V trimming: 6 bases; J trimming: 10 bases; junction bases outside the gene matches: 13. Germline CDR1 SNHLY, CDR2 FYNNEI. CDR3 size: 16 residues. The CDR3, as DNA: TGTGCCAGCAGAGACCTAACTAGCGGGGGGACGTGGGAGCAGTTCTTC. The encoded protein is CASRDLTSGGTWEQFF.

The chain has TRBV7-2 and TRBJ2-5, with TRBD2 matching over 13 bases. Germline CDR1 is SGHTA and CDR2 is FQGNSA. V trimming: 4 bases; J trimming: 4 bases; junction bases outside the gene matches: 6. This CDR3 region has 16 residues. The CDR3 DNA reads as TGTGCCAGCAGCTGGACTAGCGGGGGACCTCGAGAGACCCAGTACTTC. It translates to CASSWTSGGPRETQYF.

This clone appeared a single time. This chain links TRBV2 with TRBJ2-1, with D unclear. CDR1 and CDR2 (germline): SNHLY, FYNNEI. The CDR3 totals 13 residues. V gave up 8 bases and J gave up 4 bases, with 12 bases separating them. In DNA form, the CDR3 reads TGTGCCAGCGATAGCAGCCGTTACAATGAGCAGTTCTTC. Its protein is CASDSSRYNEQFF.

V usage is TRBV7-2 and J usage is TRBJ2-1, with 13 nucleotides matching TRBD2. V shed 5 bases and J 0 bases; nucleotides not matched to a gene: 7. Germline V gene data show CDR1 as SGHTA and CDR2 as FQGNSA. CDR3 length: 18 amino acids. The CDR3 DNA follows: TGTGCCAGCAGCCTCGGGACTAGCGGGGTTAGCTCCTACAATGAGCAGTTCTTC. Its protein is CASSLGTSGVSSYNEQFF.

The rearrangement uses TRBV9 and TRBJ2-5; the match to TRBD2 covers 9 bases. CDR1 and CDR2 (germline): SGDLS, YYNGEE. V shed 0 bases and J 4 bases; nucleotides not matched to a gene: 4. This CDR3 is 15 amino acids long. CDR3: CASSVGGLALETQYF. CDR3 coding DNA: TGTGCCAGCAGCGTAGGGGGACTAGCTCTAGAGACCCAGTACTTC.

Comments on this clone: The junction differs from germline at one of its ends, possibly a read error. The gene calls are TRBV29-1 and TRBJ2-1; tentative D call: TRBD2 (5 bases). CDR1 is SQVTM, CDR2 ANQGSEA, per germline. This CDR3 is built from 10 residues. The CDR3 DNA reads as TGCAGCGTGGGAGATCCCCAGCGGATCTTC. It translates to CSVGDPQRIF.

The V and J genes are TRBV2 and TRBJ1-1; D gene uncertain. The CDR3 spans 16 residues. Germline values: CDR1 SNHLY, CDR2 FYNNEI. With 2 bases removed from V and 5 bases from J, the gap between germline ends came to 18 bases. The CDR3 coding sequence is TGTGCCAGCAGTGAACGGTCTGCGGGATTGGAGACTGAAGCTTTCTTT. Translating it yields CASSERSAGLETEAFF. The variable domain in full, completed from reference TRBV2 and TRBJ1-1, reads EPEVTQTPSHQVTQMGQEVILRCVPISNHLYFYWYRQILGQKVEFLVSFYNNEISEKSEIFDDQFSVERPDGSNFTLKIRSTKLEDSAMYFCASSERSAGLETEAFFGQGTRLTVV.

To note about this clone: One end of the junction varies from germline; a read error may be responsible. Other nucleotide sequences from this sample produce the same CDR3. CDR3: CASRSDRASPLNYGYTF. CDR3 coding DNA: TGTGCCAGCAGGTCTGACAGGGCCTCTCCGTTAAACTATGGCTACACCTTC. The gene calls are TRBV5-1 and TRBJ1-2; TRBD1 aligns across 7 bases. CDR1 is SGHRS, CDR2 YFSETQ, per germline. The CDR3 is 17 amino acids.

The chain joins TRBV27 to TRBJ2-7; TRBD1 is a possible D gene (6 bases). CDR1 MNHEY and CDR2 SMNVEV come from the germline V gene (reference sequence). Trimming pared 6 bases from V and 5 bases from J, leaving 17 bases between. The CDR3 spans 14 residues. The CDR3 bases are TGTGCCAGCAGCCCGGGGACAACTAACAACGAGCAGTACTTC. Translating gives CASSPGTTNNEQYF.

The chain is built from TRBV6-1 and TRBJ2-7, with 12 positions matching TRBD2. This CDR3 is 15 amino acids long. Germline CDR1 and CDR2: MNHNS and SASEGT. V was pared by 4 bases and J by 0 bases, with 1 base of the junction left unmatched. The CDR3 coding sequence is TGTGCCAGCAGTGGACTAGCGGGAGTCTCCTACGAGCAGTACTTC. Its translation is CASSGLAGVSYEQYF.

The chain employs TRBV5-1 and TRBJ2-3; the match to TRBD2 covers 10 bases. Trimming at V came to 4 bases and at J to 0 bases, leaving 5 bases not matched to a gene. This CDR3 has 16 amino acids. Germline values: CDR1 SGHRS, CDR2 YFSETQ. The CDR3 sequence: CASSPRLAGSTDTQYF. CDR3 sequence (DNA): TGCGCCAGCAGCCCACGACTAGCGGGTAGCACAGATACGCAGTATTTT.